The TCR beta chain under discussion was sequenced for a study of T cell responses to AZD1222 COVID-19 vaccine. Pooling of second doses given at about 4 or about 12 weeks was done. Study outcomes and limitations: With two AZD1222 doses given, Spike-specific TCR breadth and depth both rose. Across spike, vaccine-associated CD4 TCRs were found, dominant at 160-218 and 743-854. Targets within unmutated variant regions were reportedly found for nearly half of spike-specific TCRs.

CDR1 and CDR2 (germline): SGDLS, YYNGEE. V gave up 0 bases and J gave up 7 bases, with 14 bases separating them. The CDR3 consists of 16 residues. The protocol was immunoSEQ multiplex PCR, while the TCRdb copy is restricted to in-frame clones and leaves out a portion. This table has tens of thousands of clones, roughly nine tenths appearing once. This clone appeared a single time. Its cognate antigen is unknown. Here the sequenced sample was peripheral blood, taken 28 days after the second AZD1222 dose. The clonotype comes from an adult who received the AZD1222 COVID-19 vaccine. The rearrangement uses TRBV9 and TRBJ1-6; the D is unclear. The CDR3 DNA reads as TGTGCCAGCAGCGTAGGGTCGGGTTTAGGGAATTCACCCCTCCACTTT. Residues: CASSVGSGLGNSPLHF. Complete variable domain (other parts from reference TRBV9 and TRBJ1-6): DSGVTQTPKHLITATGQRVTLRCSPRSGDLSVYWYQQSLDQGLQFLIQYYNGEERAKGNILERFSAQQFPDLHSELNLSSLELGDSALYFCASSVGSGLGNSPLHFGNGTRLTVT.